This passage covers 31 T cell receptor beta chains from one sample sequenced in a study of T cell responses to AZD1222 COVID-19 vaccine. Data came from immunoSEQ multiplex PCR; TCRdb stores just in-frame clones and leaves some out. The sample holds 150,000 to 200,000 clones; approximately 90% are singletons and the top ten take 5% to 7%. The specimen was peripheral blood, collected on day 0 of AZD1222 vaccination. The receptors come from an adult in good health.

This clone has a single count. The chain employs TRBV20-1 and TRBJ1-1; D may be TRBD1 (6 bases). The CDR3 has 14 residues. The germline V gene has CDR1 DFQATT and CDR2 SNEGSKA (reference sequence). The V and J ends lost 6 bases and 3 bases respectively, with 17 bases between them. The CDR3 coding sequence is TGCAGTGCCAGTAACCCCGGGGGGCACACTGAAGCTTTCTTT. It is translated as CSASNPGGHTEAFF.

The chain links TRBV14 to TRBJ1-4, with no clear D. Germline CDR1 and CDR2: SGHDN and FVKESK. This CDR3 comprises 16 residues. V lost 3 bases to trimming and J lost 1 base, with 12 bases between them. The CDR3 is CASSQGRGLTNEKLFF. CDR3 DNA: TGTGCCAGCAGCCAGGGCAGAGGGCTAACTAATGAAAAACTGTTTTTT.

The chain combines TRBV6-6 with TRBJ1-1; possible D gene TRBD1, 5 bases. V was pared by 6 bases and J by 1 base, with 9 bases between. Per the germline V gene, CDR1 is MNHNY and CDR2 is SVGAGI (reference sequence). The CDR3 contains 13 residues. The CDR3 DNA sequence: TGTGCCAGCAGCAGTCAGGGGAACACTGAAGCTTTCTTT. Translating gives CASSSQGNTEAFF.

This clone was seen only once. The V and J genes are TRBV7-2 and TRBJ1-4, with TRBD1 identical over 9 bases. CDR1 is SGHTA, CDR2 FQGNSA, per germline. This CDR3 is built from 13 residues. With 5 bases clipped from V and 6 bases from J, the junction kept 1 base outside the gene matches. The CDR3 is CASSTGGDEKLFF. The CDR3 DNA sequence: TGTGCCAGCAGCACAGGGGGCGATGAAAAACTGTTTTTT.

The chain combines TRBV2 with TRBJ2-5, with 8 bases aligning to TRBD2. CDR1 and CDR2 (germline): SNHLY, FYNNEI. The CDR3 spans 18 residues. The junction had 18 bases not matched to a gene; V was cut back by 4 bases and J by 5 bases. CDR3 sequence reads: CASSVRGLAGSRGETQYF. In DNA, the CDR3 is TGTGCCAGCAGTGTTAGAGGCCTAGCGGGTTCCAGAGGGGAGACCCAGTACTTC.

This clone was seen a single time. V usage is TRBV9 and J usage is TRBJ1-2, with 12 bases matching TRBD1. This CDR3 contains 16 residues. V trimming: 3 bases; J trimming: 4 bases; junction bases outside the gene matches: 7. Germline CDR1 is SGDLS and CDR2 is YYNGEE. CDR3 residues: CASSAPGQGAGYGYTF. The DNA of the CDR3 is TGTGCCAGCAGCGCCCCGGGACAGGGGGCTGGCTATGGCTACACCTTC. The full variable domain, its missing parts supplied by reference TRBV9 and TRBJ1-2, is DSGVTQTPKHLITATGQRVTLRCSPRSGDLSVYWYQQSLDQGLQFLIQYYNGEERAKGNILERFSAQQFPDLHSELNLSSLELGDSALYFCASSAPGQGAGYGYTFGSGTRLTVV.

This clone came up a few times. The chain joins TRBV4-2 to TRBJ1-5, with D perhaps matching TRBD1 (6 bases). Deletions cut 0 bases from V and 0 bases from J, with 12 bases between. The CDR3 loop spans 17 amino acids. Germline assignment: CDR1 LGHNA and CDR2 YNFKEQ. The CDR3 spells CASSQDMGAASNQPQHF. CDR3 in DNA: TGTGCCAGCAGCCAAGATATGGGGGCGGCTAGCAATCAGCCCCAGCATTTT.

The V and J genes are TRBV19 and TRBJ2-2; no definite D call. CDR1 is LNHDA and CDR2 is SQIVND in the germline V gene (reference sequence). V gave up 6 bases and J gave up 3 bases, with 8 bases separating them. The length of the CDR3 is 13 residues. The CDR3, as DNA: TGTGCCAGTAGAGTCAGCTACACCGGGGAGCTGTTTTTT. This encodes CASRVSYTGELFF.

This clone was counted between two and nine times. The gene calls are TRBV11-3 and TRBJ1-2, with D possibly being TRBD1 (5 bases). The V gene's germline CDR1 is SGHNT and CDR2 YENEEA. There are 17 residues in the CDR3. Trimming removed 5 bases at V and 4 bases at J, with 23 bases between. The CDR3 sequence is CASSRGVALGPTYGYTF. The CDR3 region has the DNA TGTGCCAGCAGCCGCGGGGTTGCTTTGGGACCGACCTATGGCTACACCTTC. Complete variable domain (other parts from reference TRBV11-3 and TRBJ1-2): EAGVVQSPRYKIIEKKQPVAFWCNPISGHNTLYWYLQNLGQGPELLIRYENEEAVDDSQLPKDRFSAERLKGVDSTLKIQPAELGDSAVYLCASSRGVALGPTYGYTFGSGTRLTVV.

V is TRBV6-5 and J is TRBJ2-1, with D perhaps TRBD1 (6 bases). V shed 2 bases and J shed 9 bases, with 11 bases lying between them. Per germline, CDR1 MNHEY and CDR2 SVGAGI. This CDR3 comprises 13 residues. CDR3 bases: TGTGCCAGCAGTTACACCAGGGGCGCTGAGCAGTTCTTC. Protein sequence: CASSYTRGAEQFF.

The V gene is TRBV7-9, the J gene TRBJ2-6; 9 nucleotides agree with TRBD1. In germline, CDR1 is SEHNR, CDR2 FQNEAQ (reference sequence). The CDR3 consists of 16 residues. V lost 9 bases, J lost 1 base, and 7 bases stayed unmatched. The CDR3 coding sequence is TGTGCCAGGGGACAGGGTAGTGAGTCTGGGGCCAACGTCCTGACTTTC. Translating it yields CARGQGSESGANVLTF.

CDR3 sequence reads: CASNSGTGEAGELFF. The CDR3 nucleotides read TGTGCCAGCAATTCGGGGACAGGGGAAGCCGGGGAGCTGTTTTTT. The chain carries TRBV28 and TRBJ2-2, with 10 positions matching TRBD1. V was clipped by 7 bases and J by 6 bases; unmatched bases: 8. Germline V CDR1 and CDR2: MDHEN, SYDVKM. CDR3 length: 15 residues.

This chain connects TRBV7-9 to TRBJ1-5; tentatively, D is TRBD1 (6 bases). Germline V gene sequence: CDR1 SEHNR, CDR2 FQNEAQ (reference sequence). The CDR3 runs to 13 residues. Trimming removed 5 bases from V and 2 bases from J, with 7 bases in between. CDR3: CASSEGGNQPQHF. DNA for the CDR3: TGTGCCAGCAGCGAGGGGGGCAATCAGCCCCAGCATTTT.

This chain connects TRBV29-1 to TRBJ2-5; 9 bases map to TRBD1. The ends lost 6 bases at V and 4 bases at J; junction bases unmatched: 3. Germline V CDR1 and CDR2: SQVTM, ANQGSEA. The CDR3 is 12 residues long. The CDR3 DNA reads TGCAGCGTCAAACAGGGGGCAGAGACCCAGTACTTC. Translating it yields CSVKQGAETQYF.

This rearrangement joins TRBV6-5 to TRBJ2-3; D may be TRBD1 (6 bases). The CDR3 extends over 16 amino acids. V lost 4 bases, J lost 2 bases, and 16 bases lay in between. Germline CDR1 is MNHEY and CDR2 is SVGAGI. The CDR3 protein is CASSSGTLSPTDTQYF. CDR3 bases: TGTGCCAGCAGTTCGGGGACACTTTCCCCCACAGATACGCAGTATTTT.

V is TRBV14 and J is TRBJ1-3, with no clear D. The CDR3 length is 12 residues. V was cut by 3 bases and J by 2 bases, with 2 bases left in between. The germline V gene has CDR1 SGHDN and CDR2 FVKESK. In DNA, the CDR3 is TGTGCCAGCAGCCATACTGGAAACACCATATATTTT. It codes for CASSHTGNTIYF.

The chain joins TRBV7-3 to TRBJ1-1; D uncertain. There are 13 residues in the CDR3. Trimming took 0 bases from V and 1 from J, leaving 3 bases between them. Germline-derived CDR1 and CDR2 are SGHTA and FQGTGA. Here the CDR3 DNA reads TGTGCCAGCAGCTTAACAGGGAACACTGAAGCTTTCTTT. Protein sequence: CASSLTGNTEAFF.

The chain combines TRBV7-9 with TRBJ1-6, with D possibly TRBD1 on 6 matching bases. Germline V gives CDR1 SEHNR, CDR2 FQNEAQ (reference sequence). The CDR3 has 16 amino acids. Deletions cut 0 bases from V and 7 bases from J, with 13 bases between. The CDR3 protein is CASSLAGAGFNSPLHF. For the CDR3, the DNA is TGTGCCAGCAGCTTAGCGGGGGCCGGATTCAATTCACCCCTCCACTTT.

In DNA form, the CDR3 reads TGTGCCAGCACTCCTACAGGGGAGCAGTTCTTC. This encodes CASTPTGEQFF. The V call is TRBV12-3 or TRBV12-4, the J call TRBJ2-1, with D maybe TRBD1 (6 bases). Between the trimmed V and J ends, which lost 7 bases and 10 bases, there was a span of 11 bases. This CDR3 region has 11 residues.

The CDR3 loop is CASSPGSAGRLRGANVLTF. The DNA of the CDR3 is TGTGCCAGCAGCCCCGGGTCGGCAGGGAGGCTGCGAGGGGCCAACGTCCTGACTTTC. The chain uses TRBV7-9 and TRBJ2-6; weak D call: TRBD2 (6 bases). Germline CDR1 and CDR2: SEHNR and FQNEAQ (reference sequence). V gave up 5 bases and J gave up 4 bases, with 24 bases separating them. There are 19 residues in the CDR3.

CDR3 nucleotide sequence: TGTGCCAGCTCACCACGGCCCTACGAGCAGTACTTC. Translating gives CASSPRPYEQYF. The V gene is TRBV18, the J gene TRBJ2-7, with D unclear. Per germline, CDR1 KGHSH and CDR2 LQKENI. Between the trimmed V and J ends, which lost 1 base and 2 bases, there was a span of 3 bases. This CDR3 region has 12 residues.

The chain combines TRBV28 with TRBJ2-7; 7 nucleotides agree with TRBD1. The germline CDR1 and CDR2 sequences are MDHEN and SYDVKM. V lost 6 bases, J lost 0 bases, and 5 bases stayed unmatched. The CDR3 consists of 14 residues. This CDR3 is CASRETGSSYEQYF. In nucleotides, the CDR3 is TGTGCCAGCAGGGAGACAGGGTCCTCCTACGAGCAGTACTTC.

The chain has TRBV27 and TRBJ2-7; perhaps D is TRBD1 or TRBD2 (6 bases each). This CDR3 has 17 residues. Trimming shortened V by 6 bases and J by 4 bases, and 25 bases separated the two germline ends. CDR1 and CDR2 from the germline V gene are MNHEY and SMNVEV (reference sequence). The CDR3 reads CASRREPRRGGKYEQYF. The CDR3 nucleotides are TGTGCCAGCAGGCGGGAACCCAGAAGAGGGGGAAAATACGAGCAGTACTTC.

This clone is a singleton in its sample. The J gene is TRBJ1-2, the V gene TRBV5-6, with D hard to call. The V gene lost 3 bases and the J gene lost 5 bases, with 8 bases spanning the gap. CDR1 is SGHDT, CDR2 YYEEEE, per germline. CDR3 length equals 12 residues. CDR3 bases: TGTGCCAGCAGCTCCGGTAATTATGGCTACACCTTC. This sequence encodes CASSSGNYGYTF.

The rearrangement joins TRBV19 to TRBJ2-3; unclear D gene. Germline V gene lookup returns CDR1 LNHDA and CDR2 SQIVND (reference sequence). V shed 3 bases and J shed 6 bases, with 10 bases lying between them. The CDR3 consists of 13 residues. The CDR3 loop is CASSMEVWDTQYF. The CDR3 DNA reads as TGTGCCAGTAGTATGGAAGTTTGGGATACGCAGTATTTT.

V and J are TRBV7-2 and TRBJ2-7; D not certain. The V end was cut by 3 bases, the J end by 2 bases, with 11 bases between. The CDR3 spans 14 residues. The germline V gene has CDR1 SGHTA and CDR2 FQGNSA. The CDR3 loop reads CASSFSSPAYEQYF. In DNA, the CDR3 is TGTGCCAGCAGCTTTAGCTCACCGGCCTACGAGCAGTACTTC.

The V gene is TRBV4-2, the J gene TRBJ2-3, with D tentatively TRBD2 (6 bases). This CDR3 is 15 amino acids long. V gave up 6 bases and J gave up 0 bases, with 13 bases separating them. Germline-derived CDR1 and CDR2 are LGHNA and YNFKEQ. This CDR3 is CASRHEGTSTDTQYF. CDR3 DNA: TGTGCCAGCAGACACGAGGGGACTAGCACAGATACGCAGTATTTT.

V usage is TRBV27 and J usage is TRBJ2-6; TRBD1 aligns across 9 bases. V lost 6 bases, J lost 2 bases, and 8 bases stayed unmatched. Germline CDR1 reads MNHEY; CDR2 reads SMNVEV (reference sequence). This CDR3 comprises 17 residues. The CDR3 coding sequence is TGTGCCAGCAGAGAGGGGACAGGGAGGGCTGGGGCCAACGTCCTGACTTTC. Translating it yields CASREGTGRAGANVLTF.

The chain is built from TRBV28 and TRBJ1-2; maybe TRBD1 (6 bases). This CDR3 comprises 14 residues. The V end lost 2 bases, the J end lost 4 bases, and 11 bases lay between the germline ends. CDR1 and CDR2 (germline): MDHEN, SYDVKM. The CDR3: CASSLDRPGYGYTF. CDR3 DNA sequence: TGTGCCAGCAGTTTAGACAGGCCCGGCTATGGCTACACCTTC.

The J gene is TRBJ2-4, the V gene TRBV6-5, with unresolved D. Germline V gene data show CDR1 as MNHEY and CDR2 as SVGAGI. The CDR3 spans 12 residues. V shed 6 bases and J shed 4 bases, with 7 bases lying between them. The CDR3 here is CASSPGKNIQYF. The CDR3, as DNA: TGTGCCAGCAGCCCCGGAAAAAACATTCAGTACTTC.

This chain links TRBV5-4 with TRBJ1-4; possibly TRBD1 for D (5 bases). Trimming stripped 3 bases from V and 8 bases from J, with 20 bases between. From germline, CDR1 is SGHNT and CDR2 YYREEE (reference sequence). This CDR3 is 16 amino acids long. The CDR3 reads CASSSDSFGLAEKLFF. For the CDR3, the DNA is TGTGCCAGCAGCTCAGACAGCTTCGGGCTCGCCGAAAAACTGTTTTTT.